This TCR beta chain emerged from a study of CD8 T cells in ankylosing spondylitis (dated by TCRdb to 2016 to 2017). In terms of the full investigation: The study profiled T cell receptor beta repertoires in healthy donors and ankylosing spondylitis patients to find disease-linked TCR variants. The full study cohort was made up of under 30 ankylosing spondylitis patients and roughly 100 healthy donors. Peripheral blood samples were taken, and synovial fluid was additionally collected from ankylosing spondylitis patients.

As regards this clonotype: It lacks a known antigen. Qualities for individual bases were not recorded, and no much larger clone is one base off.

Sequencing instrument: Illumina HiSeq 2500. Quantitative 5'-RACE with molecular barcodes was used to prepare TCR beta libraries. As for the original processing: To identify disease-linked TCR variants, a new computational method was used, one built on a probabilistic model of VDJ rearrangement. The raw public data were reprocessed by TCRdb itself: fastp quality trimming at Q25, MiXCR clonotype calling, in-frame beta chains only. Every distinct CDR3 protein forms one entry, paired with its most common genes and DNA. These V and J calls are TCRdb output, not the study's own analysis. In this sample the table shows 250,000 to 300,000 distinct CDR3 sequences, 18% of which occur a single time. The ten largest clones represent more than 25% of the sample. From cysteine to phenylalanine, the CDR3 is 17 amino acids long. Only the CDR3 region is kept as DNA, spanning 51 bases read in frame from base 1. CDR1 SGHDT and CDR2 YYEEEE were looked up in the germline V gene. Trimming takes 0 bases off V and 0 bases off J; junction bases not matched to a gene: 8.

Overall study outcomes, separate from this receptor: Blood from ankylosing spondylitis patients appeared to be characterized by a TCR beta motif composed of about 8 highly homologous amino acid variants. Some motif variants had previously been reported in the synovial fluid and blood of reactive arthritis patients, which suggests shared mechanisms of disease initiation. A CD8+ phenotype was shown by the disease-linked clones, which were found at relatively low frequencies in peripheral blood. The disease-linked clones were reported to be significantly enriched in matched synovial fluid samples from ankylosing spondylitis patients.

The sequence is built from TRBV5-6 and TRBJ1-1, with 7 middle bases fitting TRBD1. The receptor comes from a male donor with ankylosing spondylitis or in good health (not recorded which). The source material was blood, either unsorted or a sorted T cell fraction (not recorded which). This receptor has the CDR3 CASSLEGTDSMNTEAFF. In nucleotides, the sequence is TGTGCCAGCAGCTTGGAAGGGACAGACTCCATGAACACTGAAGCTTTCTTT.